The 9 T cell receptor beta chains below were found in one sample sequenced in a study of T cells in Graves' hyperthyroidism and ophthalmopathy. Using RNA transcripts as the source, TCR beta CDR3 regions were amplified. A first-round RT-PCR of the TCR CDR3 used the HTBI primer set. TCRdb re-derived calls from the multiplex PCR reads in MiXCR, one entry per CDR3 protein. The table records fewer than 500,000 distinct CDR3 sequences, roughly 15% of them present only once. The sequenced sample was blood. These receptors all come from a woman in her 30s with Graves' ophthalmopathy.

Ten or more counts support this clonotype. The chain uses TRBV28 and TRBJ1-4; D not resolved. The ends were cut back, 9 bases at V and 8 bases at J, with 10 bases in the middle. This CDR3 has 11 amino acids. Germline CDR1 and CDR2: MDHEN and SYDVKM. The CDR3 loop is CASGQEEKLFF. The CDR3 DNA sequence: TGTGCCAGTGGGCAGGAGGAAAAACTGTTTTTT.

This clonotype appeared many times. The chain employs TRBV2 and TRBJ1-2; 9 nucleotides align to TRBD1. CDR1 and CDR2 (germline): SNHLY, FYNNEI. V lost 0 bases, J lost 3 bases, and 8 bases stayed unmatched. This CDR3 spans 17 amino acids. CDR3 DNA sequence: TGTGCCAGCAGTGAAGCCGGACAGGGGTATGATGACTATGGCTACACCTTC. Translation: CASSEAGQGYDDYGYTF.

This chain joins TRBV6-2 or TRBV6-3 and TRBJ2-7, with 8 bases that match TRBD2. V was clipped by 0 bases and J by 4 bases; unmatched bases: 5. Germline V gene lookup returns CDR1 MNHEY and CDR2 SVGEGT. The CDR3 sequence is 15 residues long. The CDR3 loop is CASSYSETSVYEQYF. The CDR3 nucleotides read TGTGCCAGCAGTTACTCCGAGACTAGCGTGTACGAGCAGTACTTC.

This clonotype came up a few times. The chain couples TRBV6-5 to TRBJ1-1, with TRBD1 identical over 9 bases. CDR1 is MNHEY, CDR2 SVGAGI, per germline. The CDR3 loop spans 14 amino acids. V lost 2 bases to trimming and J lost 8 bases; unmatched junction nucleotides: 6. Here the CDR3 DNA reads TGTGCCAGCAGTTACCATCGGGGACAGGGAGAAGCTTTCTTT. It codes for CASSYHRGQGEAFF.

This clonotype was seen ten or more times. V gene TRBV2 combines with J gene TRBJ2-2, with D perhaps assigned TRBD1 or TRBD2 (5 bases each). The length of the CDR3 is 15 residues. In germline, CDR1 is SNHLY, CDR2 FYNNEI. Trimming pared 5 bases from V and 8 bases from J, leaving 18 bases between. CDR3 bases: TGTGCCAGCAGTAGGGACGGTCGAACGAAAGGGGAGCTGTTTTTT. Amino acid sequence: CASSRDGRTKGELFF.

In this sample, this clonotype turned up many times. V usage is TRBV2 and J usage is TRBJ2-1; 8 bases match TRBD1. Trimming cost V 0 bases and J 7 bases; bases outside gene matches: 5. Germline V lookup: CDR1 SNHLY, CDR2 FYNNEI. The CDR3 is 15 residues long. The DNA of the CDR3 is TGTGCCAGCAGTGAAGCCTGGACAGGGAGGAATGAGCAGTTCTTC. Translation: CASSEAWTGRNEQFF.

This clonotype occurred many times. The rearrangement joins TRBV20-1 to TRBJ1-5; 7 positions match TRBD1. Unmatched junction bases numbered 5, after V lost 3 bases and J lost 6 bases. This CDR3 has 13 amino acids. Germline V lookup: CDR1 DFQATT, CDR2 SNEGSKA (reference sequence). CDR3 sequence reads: CSARQQGSQPQHF. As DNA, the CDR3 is TGCAGTGCTAGGCAACAGGGGAGTCAGCCCCAGCATTTT.

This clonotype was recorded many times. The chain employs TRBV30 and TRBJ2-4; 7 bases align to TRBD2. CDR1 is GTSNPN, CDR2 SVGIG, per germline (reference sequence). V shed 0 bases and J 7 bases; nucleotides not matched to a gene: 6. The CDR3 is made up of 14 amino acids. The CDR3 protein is CAWSVGAGRNIQYF. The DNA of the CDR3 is TGTGCCTGGAGTGTGGGAGCGGGGAGGAACATTCAGTACTTC.

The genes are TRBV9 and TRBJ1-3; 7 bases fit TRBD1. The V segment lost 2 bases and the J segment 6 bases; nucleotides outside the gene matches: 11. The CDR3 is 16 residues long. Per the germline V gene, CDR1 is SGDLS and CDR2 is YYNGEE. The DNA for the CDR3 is TGTGCCAGCAGCGTCGACCCTCGGACAGGAAAAAACACCATATATTTT. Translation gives CASSVDPRTGKNTIYF.